This TCR beta chain was sequenced for a study of immune evolution from preneoplasia to lung adenocarcinoma. About the research overall: HLA loss of heterozygosity: roughly 7.5% AIS, around 16% MIA, 30% to 35% ADC, none AAH.

CDR1 and CDR2 (germline): SEHNR, FQNEAQ (reference sequence). V trimming: 6 bases; J trimming: 4 bases; junction bases outside the gene matches: 19. The CDR3 has 18 amino acids. Broader study findings: Normal lung had the highest top T cell clone frequencies.

Sequenced by immunoSEQ multiplex PCR; TCRdb stores in-frame clones only, minus some. Of roughly 5,300 clones in the sample, around 79% were seen once. Notes on this clone: Its antigen is not identified.

Each case's diagnosis was confirmed by two pathologists on H&E. This chain uses TRBV7-9 with TRBJ1-2; 8 nucleotides line up with TRBD1. The sequenced sample consisted of FFPE lung adenocarcinoma in situ tissue. The clonotype originates from a person aged 55-80 years with lung adenocarcinoma. This CDR3 reads CASSQDFWDRSGGYGYTF. The CDR3 bases are TGTGCCAGCAGTCAGGACTTTTGGGACAGGTCAGGTGGCTATGGCTACACCTTC. Supplemented by reference TRBV7-9 and TRBJ1-2, the full variable domain reads DTGVSQNPRHKITKRGQNVTFRCDPISEHNRLYWYRQTLGQGPEFLTYFQNEAQLEKSRLLSDRFSAERPKGSFSTLEIQRTEQGDSAMYLCASSQDFWDRSGGYGYTFGSGTRLTVV.